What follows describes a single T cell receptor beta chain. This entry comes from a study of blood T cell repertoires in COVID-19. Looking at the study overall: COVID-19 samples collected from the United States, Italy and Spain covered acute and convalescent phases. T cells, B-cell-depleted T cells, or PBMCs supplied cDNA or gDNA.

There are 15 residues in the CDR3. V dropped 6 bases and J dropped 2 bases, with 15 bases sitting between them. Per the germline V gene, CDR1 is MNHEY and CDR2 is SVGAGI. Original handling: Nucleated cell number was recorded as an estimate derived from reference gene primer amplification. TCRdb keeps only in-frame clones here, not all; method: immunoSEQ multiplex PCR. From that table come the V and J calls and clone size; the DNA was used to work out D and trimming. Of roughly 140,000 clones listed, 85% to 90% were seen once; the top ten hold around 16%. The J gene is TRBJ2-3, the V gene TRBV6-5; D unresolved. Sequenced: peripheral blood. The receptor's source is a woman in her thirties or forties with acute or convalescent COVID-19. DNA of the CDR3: TGTGCCAGCAGCCTTACAGTCCAGGTCACAGATACGCAGTATTTT. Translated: CASSLTVQVTDTQYF.